A single sample gave rise to the 8 T cell receptor beta chains below, sequenced in a study of human T cells and chemical hapten exposure. Described time point: pre-sensitization, week 0. Treatment denoted: therapeutic diphenylcyclopropenone sensitization with weekly scalp DPC. Via MiXCR, TCRdb re-called the RACE reads, giving one row per CDR3 protein. The table has 300,000 to 450,000 distinct CDR3 sequences, 4.5% to 5.5% seen once. Sample: whole blood, taken in connection with sensitization to the hapten diphenylcyclopropenone (DPC). All receptors come from a woman aged 45-65 years with alopecia areata. Some clones in this sample may be carry-over from other donors' samples.

This clonotype was observed many times. This sequence joins TRBV7-2 and TRBJ2-3; tentative D call: TRBD2 (6 bases). This CDR3 is built from 13 residues. Germline V gene sequence: CDR1 SGHTA, CDR2 FQGNSA. With 5 bases removed from V and 9 bases from J, the gap between germline ends came to 15 bases. The DNA for the CDR3 is TGTGCCAGCAGCCCCATTACGGGGGTAACGCAGTATTTT. Protein sequence: CASSPITGVTQYF.

Only a few counts were recorded for this clonotype. A read error may explain this, as a much larger clone is one base away. The chain has TRBV2 and TRBJ1-2; 9 bases are a match to TRBD1. V trimming: 6 bases; J trimming: 5 bases; junction bases outside the gene matches: 4. The CDR3 consists of 13 residues. Germline V gene data show CDR1 as SNHLY and CDR2 as FYNNEI. The CDR3 region is CASRSGTGYGYTF. The CDR3 nucleotides are TGTGCCAGCAGGTCCGGGACAGGGTATGGCTACACCTTC.

The sample holds many counts of this clonotype. J is TRBJ2-4 and V is TRBV29-1; tentative D call: TRBD2 (6 bases). CDR1 SQVTM and CDR2 ANQGSEA come from the germline V gene. This CDR3 contains 13 residues. V was clipped by 6 bases and J by 3 bases, with 12 bases between them. The CDR3 here is CSVRSGGKNIQYF. CDR3 in DNA: TGCAGCGTGAGGTCCGGGGGCAAAAACATTCAGTACTTC.

In this sample, this clonotype turned up many times. The genes are TRBV5-1 and TRBJ1-1; TRBD1 matches 10 bases. This CDR3 region has 16 residues. Germline V gives CDR1 SGHRS, CDR2 YFSETQ. V gave up 7 bases and J gave up 0 bases; unmatched junction bases: 9. The CDR3 DNA reads as TGCGCCAGCGGCGGACAGGGGGGAGGAGTGAACACTGAAGCTTTCTTT. It specifies CASGGQGGGVNTEAFF.

Many counts were recorded for this clonotype. CDR3 loop: CSVRQGDNQPQHF. CDR3 nucleotide sequence: TGCAGCGTGAGACAGGGTGACAATCAGCCCCAGCATTTT. The chain employs TRBV29-1 and TRBJ1-5; 7 bases agree with TRBD1. Germline CDR1 SQVTM, CDR2 ANQGSEA. This CDR3 comprises 13 residues. V shed 6 bases, J shed 3 bases, and the junction held 5 bases outside the gene matches.

This clonotype was detected ten times or more. CDR3 amino acids: CASSWVAGSTDTQYF. The CDR3 DNA reads as TGTGCCAGTTCCTGGGTAGCGGGAAGCACAGATACGCAGTATTTT. The chain is built from TRBV27 and TRBJ2-3; TRBD2 agrees at 8 bases. With V trimmed by 9 bases and J by 0 bases, 8 bases remained unmatched. Germline assignment: CDR1 MNHEY and CDR2 SMNVEV (reference sequence). The CDR3 extends over 15 amino acids.

This clonotype was detected ten times or more. The J gene is TRBJ1-2, the V gene TRBV2; 7 positions match TRBD1. The CDR3 is made up of 15 amino acids. CDR1 is SNHLY and CDR2 is FYNNEI in the germline V gene. The V and J ends lost 3 bases and 8 bases, in that order; junction bases with no gene match: 12. This CDR3 is CASSENRGRPSGYTF. In nucleotides, the CDR3 is TGTGCCAGCAGTGAGAACAGGGGACGCCCGTCGGGCTACACCTTC.

This clonotype was counted at least ten times. The CDR3 nucleotides read TGCGCCAGCAGCTTGGGCAGCGGGGGGGCCAAAGAGACCCAGTACTTC. Amino acids: CASSLGSGGAKETQYF. The gene calls are TRBV5-1 and TRBJ2-5, with 10 positions matching TRBD2. The length of the CDR3 is 16 residues. The J segment lost 3 bases and the V segment lost 0 bases, leaving 5 bases of the junction unmatched. Germline V gene data show CDR1 as SGHRS and CDR2 as YFSETQ.